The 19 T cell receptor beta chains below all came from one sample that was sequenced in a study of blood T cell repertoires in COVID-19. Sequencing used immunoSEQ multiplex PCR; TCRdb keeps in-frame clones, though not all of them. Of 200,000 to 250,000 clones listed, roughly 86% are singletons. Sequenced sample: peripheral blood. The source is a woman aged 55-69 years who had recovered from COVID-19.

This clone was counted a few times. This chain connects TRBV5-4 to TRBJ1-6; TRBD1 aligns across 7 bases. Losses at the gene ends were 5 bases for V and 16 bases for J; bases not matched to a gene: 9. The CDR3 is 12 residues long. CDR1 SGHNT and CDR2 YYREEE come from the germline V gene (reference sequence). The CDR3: CASSFDRVNLHF. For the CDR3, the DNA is TGTGCCAGCAGTTTTGACAGGGTAAATCTCCACTTT.

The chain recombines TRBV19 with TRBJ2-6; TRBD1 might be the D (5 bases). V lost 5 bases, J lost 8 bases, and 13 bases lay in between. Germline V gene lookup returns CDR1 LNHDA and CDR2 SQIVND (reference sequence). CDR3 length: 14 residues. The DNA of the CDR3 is TGTGCCAGTAGTTTGACAGTCTACCCCAACGTCCTGACTTTC. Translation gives CASSLTVYPNVLTF.

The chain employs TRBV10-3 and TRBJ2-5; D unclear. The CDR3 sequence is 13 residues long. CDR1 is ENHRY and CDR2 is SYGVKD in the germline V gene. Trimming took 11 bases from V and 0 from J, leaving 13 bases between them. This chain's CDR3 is CAVNQKYQETQYF. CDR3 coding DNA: TGTGCCGTAAATCAGAAGTACCAAGAGACCCAGTACTTC.

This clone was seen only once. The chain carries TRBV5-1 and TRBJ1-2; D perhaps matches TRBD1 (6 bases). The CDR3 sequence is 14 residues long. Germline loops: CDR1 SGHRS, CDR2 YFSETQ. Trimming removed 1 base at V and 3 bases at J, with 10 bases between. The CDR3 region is CASSLYTGHYGYTF. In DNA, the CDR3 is TGCGCCAGCAGCTTGTACACAGGGCACTATGGCTACACCTTC.

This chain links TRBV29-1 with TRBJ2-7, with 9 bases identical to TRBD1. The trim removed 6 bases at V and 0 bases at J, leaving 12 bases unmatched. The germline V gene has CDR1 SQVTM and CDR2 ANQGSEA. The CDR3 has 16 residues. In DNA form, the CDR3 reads TGCAGCGTGCAGGCTGGACAGGGGACGAGCTCCTACGAGCAGTACTTC. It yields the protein CSVQAGQGTSSYEQYF.

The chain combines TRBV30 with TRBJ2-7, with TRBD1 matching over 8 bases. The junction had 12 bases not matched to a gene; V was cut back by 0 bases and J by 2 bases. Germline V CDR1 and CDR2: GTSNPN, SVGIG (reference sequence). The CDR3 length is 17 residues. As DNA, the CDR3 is TGTGCCTGGAGTGTAGTGATGGAAGGGACAGGCCCCTACGAGCAGTACTTC. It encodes CAWSVVMEGTGPYEQYF.

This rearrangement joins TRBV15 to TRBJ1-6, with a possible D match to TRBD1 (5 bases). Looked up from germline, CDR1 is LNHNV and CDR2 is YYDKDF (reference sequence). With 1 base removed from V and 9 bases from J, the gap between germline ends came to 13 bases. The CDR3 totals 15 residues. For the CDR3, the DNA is TGTGCCACCAGCAGAGGGGGAGGGGCGGTTTCACCCCTCCACTTT. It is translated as CATSRGGGAVSPLHF. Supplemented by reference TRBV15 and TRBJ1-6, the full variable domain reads DAMVIQNPRYQVTQFGKPVTLSCSQTLNHNVMYWYQQKSSQAPKLLFHYYDKDFNNEADTPDNFQSRRPNTSFCFLDIRSPGLGDTAMYLCATSRGGGAVSPLHFGNGTRLTVT.

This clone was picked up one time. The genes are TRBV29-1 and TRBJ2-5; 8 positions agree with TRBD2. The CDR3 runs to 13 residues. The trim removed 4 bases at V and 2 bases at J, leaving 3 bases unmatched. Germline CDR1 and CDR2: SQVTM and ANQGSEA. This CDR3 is CSVATSGQETQYF. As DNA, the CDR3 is TGCAGCGTTGCAACTAGCGGACAAGAGACCCAGTACTTC. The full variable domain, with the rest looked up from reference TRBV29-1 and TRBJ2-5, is SAVISQKPSRDICQRGTSLTIQCQVDSQVTMMFWYRQQPGQSLTLIATANQGSEATYESGFVIDKFPISRPNLTFSTLTVSNMSPEDSSIYLCSVATSGQETQYFGPGTRLLVL.

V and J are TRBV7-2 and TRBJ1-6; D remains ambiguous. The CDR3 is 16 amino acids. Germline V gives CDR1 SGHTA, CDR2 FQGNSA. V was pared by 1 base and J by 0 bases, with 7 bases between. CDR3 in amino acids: CASSLGGSSYNSPLHF. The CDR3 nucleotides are TGTGCCAGCAGCTTAGGAGGGAGCTCCTATAATTCACCCCTCCACTTT.

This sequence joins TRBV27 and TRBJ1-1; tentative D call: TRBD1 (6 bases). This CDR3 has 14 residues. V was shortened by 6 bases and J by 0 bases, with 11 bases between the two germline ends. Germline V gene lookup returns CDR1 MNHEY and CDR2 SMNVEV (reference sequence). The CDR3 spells CASRTGTLNTEAFF. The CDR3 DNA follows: TGTGCCAGCAGGACCGGGACATTGAACACTGAAGCTTTCTTT.

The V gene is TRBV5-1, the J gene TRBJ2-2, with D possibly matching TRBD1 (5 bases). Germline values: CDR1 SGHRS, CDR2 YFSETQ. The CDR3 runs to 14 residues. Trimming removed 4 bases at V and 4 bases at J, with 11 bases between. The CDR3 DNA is TGCGCCAGCAGCGACCGACAGTCCACCGGGGAGCTGTTTTTT. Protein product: CASSDRQSTGELFF.

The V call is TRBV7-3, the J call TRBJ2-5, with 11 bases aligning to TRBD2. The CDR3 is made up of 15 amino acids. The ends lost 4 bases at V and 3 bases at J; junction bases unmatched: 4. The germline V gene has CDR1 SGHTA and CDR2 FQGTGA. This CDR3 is CASSYSGGDKETQYF. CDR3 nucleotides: TGTGCCAGCAGCTATAGCGGGGGGGACAAAGAGACCCAGTACTTC.

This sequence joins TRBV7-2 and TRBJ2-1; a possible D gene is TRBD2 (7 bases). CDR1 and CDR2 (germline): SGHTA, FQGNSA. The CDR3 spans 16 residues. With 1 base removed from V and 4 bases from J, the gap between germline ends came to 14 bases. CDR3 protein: CASSLVGGGLYNEQFF. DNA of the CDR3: TGTGCCAGCAGCTTAGTCGGCGGGGGCCTTTACAATGAGCAGTTCTTC.

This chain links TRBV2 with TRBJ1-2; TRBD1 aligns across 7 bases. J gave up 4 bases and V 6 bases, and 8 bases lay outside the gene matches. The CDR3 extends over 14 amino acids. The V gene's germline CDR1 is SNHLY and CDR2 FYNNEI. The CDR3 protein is CASRTTGQGYGYTF. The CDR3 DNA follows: TGTGCCAGCAGAACGACAGGGCAGGGCTATGGCTACACCTTC.

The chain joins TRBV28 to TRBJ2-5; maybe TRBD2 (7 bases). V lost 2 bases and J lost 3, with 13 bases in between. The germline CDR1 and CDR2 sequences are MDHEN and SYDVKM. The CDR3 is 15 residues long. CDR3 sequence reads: CASSLAGAWEETQYF. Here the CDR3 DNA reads TGTGCCAGCAGTTTAGCGGGGGCGTGGGAAGAGACCCAGTACTTC.

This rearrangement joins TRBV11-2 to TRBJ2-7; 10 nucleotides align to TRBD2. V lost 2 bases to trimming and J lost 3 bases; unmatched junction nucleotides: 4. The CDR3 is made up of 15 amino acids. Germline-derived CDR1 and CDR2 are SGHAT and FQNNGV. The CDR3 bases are TGTGCCAGCAGCTTAAGGGCTAGCGGGGGCTACGAGCAGTACTTC. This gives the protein CASSLRASGGYEQYF.

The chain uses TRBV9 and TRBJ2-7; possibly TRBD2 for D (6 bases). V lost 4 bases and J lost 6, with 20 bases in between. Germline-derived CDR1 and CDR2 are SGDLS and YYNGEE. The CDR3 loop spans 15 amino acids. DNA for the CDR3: TGTGCCAGCAGCCCCTGGGGAGGATTAGGGGTCGAGCAGTACTTC. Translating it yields CASSPWGGLGVEQYF.

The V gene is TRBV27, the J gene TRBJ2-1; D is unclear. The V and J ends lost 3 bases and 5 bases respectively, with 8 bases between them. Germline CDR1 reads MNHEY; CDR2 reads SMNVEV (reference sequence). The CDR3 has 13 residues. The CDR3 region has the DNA TGTGCCAGCAGTTTCCCCATCCACAATGAGCAGTTCTTC. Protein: CASSFPIHNEQFF.

The CDR3 DNA sequence: TGTGCCAGCTCACCCCGGGACAGTATTAACACTGAAGCTTTCTTT. Amino acids: CASSPRDSINTEAFF. V and J are TRBV18 and TRBJ1-1; 7 bases fit TRBD1. The length of the CDR3 is 15 residues. With V trimmed by 3 bases and J by 2 bases, 6 bases remained unmatched. Germline CDR1 reads KGHSH; CDR2 reads LQKENI.